Below are 6 T cell receptor beta chains sequenced from a single sample in a study of T cell repertoires in cytomegalovirus infection. What these receptors recognize is not known. Using its own MiXCR run on the reads, TCRdb lists one record per CDR3 protein. This table has 300,000 or so distinct CDR3 sequences, roughly 25% appearing once. This material consisted of cultured PBMCs, taken from culture after CMV antigen stimulation. All receptors come from a human donor in good health (CMV status not recorded). Some clones in this sample may be carry-over from other donors' samples.

This clonotype was seen repeatedly, ten times or more. The CDR3 DNA reads as TGTGCCAGCAGCTTAGGGACTAGCTACTACGAGCAGTACTTC. Amino acids: CASSLGTSYYEQYF. This chain connects TRBV7-6 to TRBJ2-7; 8 bases align to TRBD2. Per the germline V gene, CDR1 is SGHVS and CDR2 is FNYEAQ. The CDR3 runs to 14 residues. V gave up 1 base and J gave up 3 bases; unmatched junction bases: 2.

This clonotype was detected ten times or more. The genes are TRBV7-2 and TRBJ1-1; TRBD1 aligns across 8 bases. V dropped 2 bases and J dropped 5; count of bases not matched to a gene: 13. CDR3 size: 17 residues. CDR1 and CDR2 (germline): SGHTA, FQGNSA. CDR3 sequence: CASSLIGAGGFATEAFF. In DNA form, the CDR3 reads TGTGCCAGCAGCTTAATCGGGGCAGGGGGCTTCGCGACTGAAGCTTTCTTT.

This clonotype was counted at least ten times. The rearrangement links TRBV29-1 to TRBJ2-7; TRBD1 matches 7 bases. CDR3 length: 17 residues. Germline loops: CDR1 SQVTM, CDR2 ANQGSEA. The ends lost 0 bases at V and 2 bases at J; junction bases unmatched: 13. The chain's CDR3 is CSVEDGSTGLSTYEQYV. CDR3 nucleotide sequence: TGCAGCGTTGAAGATGGGTCGACAGGGCTTTCTACCTACGAGCAGTACGTC.

The V gene is TRBV18, the J gene TRBJ2-1; D might be TRBD2 (6 bases). Per the germline V gene, CDR1 is KGHSH and CDR2 is LQKENI. CDR3 size: 16 residues. V lost 6 bases, J lost 0 bases, and 15 bases lay in between. The CDR3 spells CASSLKVADSYNEQFF. DNA for the CDR3: TGTGCCAGCTCCTTGAAGGTAGCGGACTCCTACAATGAGCAGTTCTTC.

CDR3 loop: CASSLQGMEETQYF. The CDR3 DNA sequence: TGCGCCAGCAGCTTACAGGGGATGGAAGAGACCCAGTACTTC. The gene calls are TRBV5-1 and TRBJ2-5; TRBD1 aligns across 7 bases. The CDR3 extends over 14 amino acids. The V gene's germline CDR1 is SGHRS and CDR2 YFSETQ. Trimming at V came to 2 bases and at J to 3 bases, leaving 4 bases not matched to a gene.

This clonotype appeared many times. CDR3 region: CASSLLALRQGASTEAFF. The CDR3 nucleotides are TGTGCCAGCAGCTTATTAGCCTTAAGACAGGGGGCGAGCACTGAAGCTTTCTTT. The V gene is TRBV7-2, the J gene TRBJ1-1; TRBD1 agrees at 10 bases. CDR1 is SGHTA, CDR2 FQGNSA, per germline. There are 18 residues in the CDR3. J lost 4 bases, V lost 2 bases, and 13 bases had no gene match.